This entry features one TCR beta chain sequence. This entry belongs to a study of T-cell reconstitution after alpha-beta-depleted transplantation in children. TCRbeta library preparation incorporated unique molecular identifiers. Using its own MiXCR run on the PCR reads, TCRdb lists one record per CDR3 protein. The sample has more than 500,000 distinct CDR3 sequences; 10% to 12% are singletons. V was clipped by 0 bases and J by 6 bases, with 14 bases between them. The CDR3 has 16 amino acids. From germline, CDR1 is MNHEY and CDR2 SVGAGI. The sequences come from PBMCs, mostly from graft donor cells, collected 180 days after TCRalphabeta/CD19-depleted stem cell transplant. The receptor was isolated from a female patient between 2 and 15 years old who had a stem cell transplant for aplastic anemia, so the T cells may come from the graft donor. The chain couples TRBV6-5 to TRBJ2-2; no clear D gene. The CDR3 protein is CASSYSSLGGAGELFF. The DNA for the CDR3 is TGTGCCAGCAGTTACTCGAGTCTGGGCGGAGCCGGGGAGCTGTTTTTT.